The source of this T cell receptor (beta chain) is a study of T cell repertoires in cytomegalovirus infection. Looking at the study overall: It was recently identified HLA-C-restricted and well-studied HLA-B-restricted CMV epitopes that the study used. Matching HLA type and CMV infection were both indicated by public TCR beta signatures.

From the reads, TCRdb called clonotypes with MiXCR, one entry per CDR3 protein. This table holds about 830,000 distinct CDR3 sequences, approximately 29% found once. Regarding the study as a whole: Of the TCR beta families, the public ones yielded a cumulative frequency that identified carriers of CMV plus the relevant HLA. Dominating the ex vivo response were HLA-C-restricted CMV-specific TCR beta clonotypes.

The V gene's germline CDR1 is SGHDN and CDR2 FVKESK. This CDR3 is 15 amino acids long. The V end was cut by 0 bases, the J end by 3 bases, with 12 bases between. As regards this clonotype: The antigen remains undetermined.

The starting material was cultured CD8+ T cells from PBMCs, obtained from culture after CMV antigen stimulation. The sequence came from a human donor in good health (CMV status not recorded). Some clones in this sample may be carry-over from other donors' samples. J is TRBJ2-7 and V is TRBV14, with D possibly matching TRBD1 (6 bases). This CDR3 reads CASSQERGTLYEQYF. The CDR3, as DNA: TGTGCCAGCAGCCAAGAGAGAGGGACACTCTACGAGCAGTACTTC.